These 22 T cell receptor beta chains were all obtained from the same sample, sequenced in a study of shared clonotypes between healthy human individuals. Here immunoSEQ multiplex PCR was the method, and the copy in TCRdb shows in-frame clones only, minus some. The sample lists about 360,000 clones, about 70% occurring once. The sample taken for sequencing was memory CD4+ T cells sorted from blood. Subset noted: CD45RA-negative fraction. Receptor source: a man aged 25 to 40 in good health.

This clone was detected many times. V and J are TRBV11-3 and TRBJ2-2; no clear D. V dropped 1 base and J dropped 4 bases, with 7 bases sitting between them. This CDR3 has 14 residues. Germline-derived CDR1 and CDR2 are SGHNT and YENEEA. CDR3 in amino acids: CASSLVTATGELFF. CDR3 coding DNA: TGTGCCAGCAGCTTAGTAACAGCCACCGGGGAGCTGTTTTTT.

The chain uses TRBV5-5 and TRBJ2-7; 8 bases line up with TRBD2. J lost 5 bases, V lost 2 bases, and 9 bases had no gene match. The CDR3 sequence is 15 residues long. Per germline, CDR1 SGHKS and CDR2 YYEKEE (reference sequence). The CDR3 reads CASSFSREVSHEQYF. CDR3 nucleotide sequence: TGTGCCAGCAGCTTCTCGCGGGAGGTCAGCCACGAGCAGTACTTC. The whole variable domain, filled in from reference TRBV5-5 and TRBJ2-7, reads DAGVTQSPTHLIKTRGQQVTLRCSPISGHKSVSWYQQVLGQGPQFIFQYYEKEERGRGNFPDRFSARQFPNYSSELNVNALLLGDSALYLCASSFSREVSHEQYFGPGTRLTVT.

A single count supports this clone. The J gene is TRBJ2-1, the V gene TRBV29-1; D is perhaps TRBD2 (6 bases). V shed 5 bases and J shed 2 bases, with 13 bases lying between them. Germline V gene lookup returns CDR1 SQVTM and CDR2 ANQGSEA. The CDR3 is made up of 14 amino acids. The DNA of the CDR3 is TGCAGCGTTCCTTCGGGACTGACCTACAATGAGCAGTTCTTC. This sequence encodes CSVPSGLTYNEQFF.

This rearrangement joins TRBV28 to TRBJ2-3; TRBD2 aligns across 7 bases. J was trimmed by 3 bases and V by 2 bases; bases with no gene match: 2. Germline V CDR1 and CDR2: MDHEN, SYDVKM. This CDR3 region has 14 residues. The CDR3 protein is CASSLAGVTDTQYF. The CDR3 coding sequence is TGTGCCAGCAGTTTAGCGGGAGTTACAGATACGCAGTATTTT.

J is TRBJ2-3 and V is TRBV5-1, with D possibly TRBD1 on 6 matching bases. The germline V gene has CDR1 SGHRS and CDR2 YFSETQ. The length of the CDR3 is 13 residues. V lost 4 bases to trimming and J lost 4 bases, with 10 bases between them. CDR3 loop: CASSHPGADTQYF. The CDR3 nucleotides are TGCGCCAGCAGCCATCCAGGGGCAGATACGCAGTATTTT.

The chain links TRBV25-1 to TRBJ2-1; D not certain. Germline V gives CDR1 MGHDK, CDR2 SYGVNS. Trimming pared 5 bases from V and 5 bases from J, leaving 10 bases between. The CDR3 has 13 amino acids. The CDR3 region is CASSTPGNNEQFF. CDR3 bases: TGTGCCAGCAGTACCCCCGGCAACAATGAGCAGTTCTTC.

This chain joins TRBV27 and TRBJ1-5; perhaps TRBD1 as D (6 bases). Deletions cut 6 bases from V and 2 bases from J, with 8 bases between. CDR3 size: 13 residues. CDR1 MNHEY and CDR2 SMNVEV come from the germline V gene (reference sequence). The CDR3 DNA follows: TGTGCCAGCAGGGACAGCCGCAATCAGCCCCAGCATTTT. Its translation is CASRDSRNQPQHF.

This clone has more than one count but fewer than ten. The chain uses TRBV30 and TRBJ1-2; D uncertain. V was clipped by 5 bases and J by 3 bases, with 7 bases between them. The V gene's germline CDR1 is GTSNPN and CDR2 SVGIG (reference sequence). The CDR3 is 11 residues long. CDR3 nucleotides: TGTGCCTGGGTGGAAGACTATGGCTACACCTTC. Its translation is CAWVEDYGYTF.

The chain links TRBV11-3 to TRBJ1-4; 8 nucleotides align to TRBD1. The CDR3 spans 17 residues. The ends lost 1 base at V and 7 bases at J; junction bases unmatched: 11. Germline V gene data show CDR1 as SGHNT and CDR2 as YENEEA. CDR3 loop: CASSLGRTGTGGEKLFF. The CDR3 coding sequence is TGTGCCAGCAGCTTAGGCAGGACCGGGACAGGAGGTGAAAAACTGTTTTTT.

The J gene is TRBJ2-5, the V gene TRBV5-4; 10 bases match TRBD2. This CDR3 spans 16 amino acids. The junction had 11 bases not matched to a gene; V was cut back by 4 bases and J by 5 bases. Germline CDR1 reads SGHNT; CDR2 reads YYREEE (reference sequence). CDR3 protein: CASSAMTSGRAETQYF. The CDR3 region has the DNA TGTGCCAGCAGCGCAATGACCAGCGGGAGGGCCGAGACCCAGTACTTC.

The rearrangement uses TRBV28 and TRBJ1-5; D may be TRBD1 (5 bases). Trimming removed 3 bases from V and 6 bases from J, with 15 bases in between. The CDR3 spans 15 residues. Germline loops: CDR1 MDHEN, CDR2 SYDVKM. This CDR3 reads CASSFGGAWPQPQHF. The CDR3, as DNA: TGTGCCAGCAGTTTCGGCGGGGCTTGGCCTCAGCCCCAGCATTTT. The full variable domain, with the rest looked up from reference TRBV28 and TRBJ1-5, is DVKVTQSSRYLVKRTGEKVFLECVQDMDHENMFWYRQDPGLGLRLIYFSYDVKMKEKGDIPEGYSVSREKKERFSLILESASTNQTSMYLCASSFGGAWPQPQHFGDGTRLSIL.

The chain joins TRBV4-1 to TRBJ2-1; tentative D call: TRBD1 (5 bases). This CDR3 has 16 amino acids. V was pared by 4 bases and J by 3 bases, with 16 bases between. The V gene's germline CDR1 is MGHRA and CDR2 YSYEKL. As DNA, the CDR3 is TGCGCCAGCAGCCGCCTCGGACAAAACTTCTACAATGAGCAGTTCTTC. Amino acids: CASSRLGQNFYNEQFF.

CDR3 protein: CASSEATRTSHEKLFF. The CDR3, as DNA: TGTGCCAGCAGTGAAGCGACGCGTACCTCCCATGAAAAACTGTTTTTT. This chain links TRBV6-1 with TRBJ1-4; D unresolved. V shed 0 bases and J shed 6 bases, with 14 bases lying between them. Germline-derived CDR1 and CDR2 are MNHNS and SASEGT. CDR3 length: 16 residues.

The chain has TRBV6-5 and TRBJ1-2, with D unresolved. Germline assignment: CDR1 MNHEY and CDR2 SVGAGI. This CDR3 comprises 11 residues. V gave up 4 bases and J gave up 4 bases, with 4 bases separating them. The CDR3 DNA reads TGTGCCAGCAGTTCGATCTATGGCTACACCTTC. Translation gives CASSSIYGYTF.

The chain is built from TRBV5-4 and TRBJ1-1; 11 positions agree with TRBD1. Germline CDR1 is SGHNT and CDR2 is YYREEE (reference sequence). This CDR3 is built from 18 residues. V was pared by 0 bases and J by 4 bases, with 11 bases of the junction left unmatched. The CDR3 reads CASSLGAPGQGGGTEAFF. DNA for the CDR3: TGTGCCAGCAGCTTGGGGGCCCCGGGACAGGGGGGAGGCACTGAAGCTTTCTTT.

A note on this clone: Additional DNA sequences in this sample encode the identical CDR3. This chain links TRBV9 with TRBJ2-7; D might be TRBD2 (5 bases). CDR3 length equals 15 residues. CDR1 and CDR2 (germline): SGDLS, YYNGEE. Trimming shortened V by 0 bases and J by 0 bases, and 10 bases separated the two germline ends. The CDR3 loop reads CASSVGSASSYEQYF. CDR3 in DNA: TGTGCCAGCAGCGTAGGTAGCGCGAGCTCCTACGAGCAGTACTTC.

V is TRBV6-4 and J is TRBJ2-1; D remains ambiguous. The CDR3 runs 14 residues. Looked up from germline, CDR1 is MRHNA and CDR2 is SNTAGT. Trimming left V 5 bases short and J 7 bases short, with 15 bases between. CDR3 coding DNA: TGTGCCAGCAGTCGTGGAGAGGATAGAAATGAGCAGTTCTTC. Protein: CASSRGEDRNEQFF.

The chain couples TRBV7-2 to TRBJ1-4, with 10 bases lining up with TRBD1. With 2 bases clipped from V and 7 bases from J, the junction kept 4 bases outside the gene matches. There are 15 residues in the CDR3. The germline V gene encodes CDR1 SGHTA and CDR2 FQGNSA. This chain's CDR3 is CASSLPTGGSEKLFF. The DNA for the CDR3 is TGTGCCAGCAGCTTACCGACAGGGGGCAGTGAAAAACTGTTTTTT.

The chain recombines TRBV10-2 with TRBJ1-4; 7 bases are shared with TRBD1. With V trimmed by 7 bases and J by 4 bases, 6 bases remained unmatched. CDR3 size: 14 residues. Germline V gives CDR1 WSHSY, CDR2 SAAADI. The DNA for the CDR3 is TGCGCCAGCACAACAGGGGTCATTAATGAAAAACTGTTTTTT. Encoded protein: CASTTGVINEKLFF.

The chain combines TRBV18 with TRBJ2-5, with TRBD1 matching over 7 bases. This CDR3 is 15 amino acids long. V lost 6 bases to trimming and J lost 5 bases; unmatched junction nucleotides: 12. From germline, CDR1 is KGHSH and CDR2 LQKENI. CDR3 amino acids: CASSQWDRKGETQYF. The CDR3 nucleotides read TGTGCCAGCTCTCAATGGGACAGAAAAGGGGAGACCCAGTACTTC.

Concerning this clone: Other nucleotide sequences from this sample produce the same CDR3. The V and J genes are TRBV11-3 and TRBJ1-1; D is unclear. V was trimmed by 4 bases and J by 2 bases, leaving 8 bases between them. In germline, CDR1 is SGHNT, CDR2 YENEEA. The CDR3 has 13 residues. The CDR3 region is CASSSRTNTEAFF. DNA for the CDR3: TGTGCCAGCAGCTCCCGGACCAACACTGAAGCTTTCTTT.

This clone was observed a few times. Other DNA sequences of this sample code for an identical CDR3. The V call is TRBV11-3, the J call TRBJ1-1; perhaps TRBD1 as D (6 bases). Germline-derived CDR1 and CDR2 are SGHNT and YENEEA. Trimming removed 1 base from V and 4 bases from J, with 7 bases in between. There are 13 residues in the CDR3. DNA of the CDR3: TGTGCCAGCAGCTTAGCCAGGGGCACTGAAGCTTTCTTT. Amino acids: CASSLARGTEAFF.